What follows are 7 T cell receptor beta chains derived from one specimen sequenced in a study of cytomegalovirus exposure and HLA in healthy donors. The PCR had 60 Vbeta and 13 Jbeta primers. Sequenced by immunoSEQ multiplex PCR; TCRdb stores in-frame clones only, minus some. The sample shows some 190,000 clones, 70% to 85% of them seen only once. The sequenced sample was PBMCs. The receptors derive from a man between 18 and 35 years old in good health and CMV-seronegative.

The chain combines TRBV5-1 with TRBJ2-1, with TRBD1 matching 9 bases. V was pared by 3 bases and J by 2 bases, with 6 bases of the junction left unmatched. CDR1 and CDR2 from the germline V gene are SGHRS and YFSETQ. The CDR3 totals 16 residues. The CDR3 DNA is TGCGCCAGCAGCTCCTACAGGGGGCTGACCTACAATGAGCAGTTCTTC. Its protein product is CASSSYRGLTYNEQFF.

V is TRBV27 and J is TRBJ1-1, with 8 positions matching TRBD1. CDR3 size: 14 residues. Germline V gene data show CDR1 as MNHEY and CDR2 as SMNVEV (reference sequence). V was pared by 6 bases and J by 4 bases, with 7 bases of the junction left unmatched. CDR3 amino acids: CASSHGQGFTEAFF. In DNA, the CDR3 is TGTGCCAGCAGCCACGGACAGGGATTCACTGAAGCTTTCTTT.

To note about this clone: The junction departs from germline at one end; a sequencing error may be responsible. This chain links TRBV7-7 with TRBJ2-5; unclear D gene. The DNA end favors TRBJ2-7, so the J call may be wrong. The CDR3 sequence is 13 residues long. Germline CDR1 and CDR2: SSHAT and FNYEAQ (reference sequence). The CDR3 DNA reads TGTGCTAGCAGCCAACAACTTCTGAGCGAGCAGTACTTC. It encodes CASSQQLLSEQYF.

This CDR3 is CASSLKTGKETQYF. The CDR3 DNA sequence: TGCGCCAGCAGCTTGAAAACAGGGAAAGAGACCCAGTACTTC. The chain is built from TRBV5-1 and TRBJ2-5, with TRBD1 as a possible D gene (6 bases). V lost 1 base, J lost 3 bases, and 10 bases lay in between. The germline gives CDR1 SGHRS, CDR2 YFSETQ. CDR3 size: 14 residues. The full variable domain, in which reference TRBV5-1 and TRBJ2-5 provide the parts outside the CDR3, is KAGVTQTPRYLIKTRGQQVTLSCSPISGHRSVSWYQQTPGQGLQFLFEYFSETQRNKGNFPGRFSGRQFSNSRSEMNVSTLELGDSALYLCASSLKTGKETQYFGPGTRLLVL.

This CDR3 is CASSSTVGAAYEQYF. CDR3 nucleotides: TGTGCCAGCAGCTCAACAGTGGGAGCCGCCTACGAGCAGTACTTC. The J gene is TRBJ2-7, the V gene TRBV13; the D gene is possibly TRBD2 (5 bases). CDR1 and CDR2 (germline): PRHDT, FYEKMQ (reference sequence). The ends were cut back, 4 bases at V and 2 bases at J, with 15 bases in the middle. This CDR3 has 15 residues.

CDR3 in amino acids: CASSLGTGKSTDTQYF. CDR3 nucleotides: TGTGCCAGTAGTTTGGGGACAGGGAAGTCCACAGATACGCAGTATTTT. This chain connects TRBV19 to TRBJ2-3, with 9 bases aligning to TRBD1. Looked up from germline, CDR1 is LNHDA and CDR2 is SQIVND (reference sequence). Trimming at V came to 5 bases and at J to 2 bases, leaving 8 bases not matched to a gene. The CDR3 runs 16 residues.

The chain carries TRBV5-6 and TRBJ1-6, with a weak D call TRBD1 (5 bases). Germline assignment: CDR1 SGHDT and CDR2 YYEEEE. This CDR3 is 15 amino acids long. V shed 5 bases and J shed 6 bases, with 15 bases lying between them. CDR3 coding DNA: TGTGCCAGCAGTCTCGGGGGTGCGTCTAATTCACCCCTCCACTTT. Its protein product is CASSLGGASNSPLHF.